This T cell receptor (beta chain) emerged from a study of blood T cell repertoires in COVID-19. Across the whole study: Samples representing acute and convalescent COVID-19 were sourced from the United States, Italy and Spain. Nucleic acid was either cDNA or gDNA, and it came from T cells, B-cell-depleted T cells, or PBMCs.

Under the authors' procedure: Reference gene primer amplification gave nucleated cell count estimates. This table comes from immunoSEQ multiplex PCR, and its TCRdb copy is limited to in-frame clones, with some not included. Clone size and the V and J calls come from that table; the DNA yielded D and trimming. Of about 140,000 clones listed, around 80% are singletons. This CDR3 is 13 amino acids long. Trimming cost V 4 bases and J 4 bases; bases outside gene matches: 2. CDR1 is SGHNT, CDR2 YYREEE, per germline (reference sequence). The receptor's source is a man in his 60s with acute or convalescent COVID-19. Source material: peripheral blood. The chain links TRBV5-4 to TRBJ1-1, with TRBD1 matching over 9 bases. CDR3 coding DNA: TGTGCCAGCAGCCAGACAGGGGGCACTGAAGCTTTCTTT. Protein product: CASSQTGGTEAFF.